One T cell receptor (beta chain) is described in this entry. These data come from a study of blood T cell repertoires in COVID-19. Study summary: The samples span acute and convalescent COVID-19 from the United States, Italy and Spain. PBMCs, B-cell-depleted T cells, or T cells were the source of the cDNA or gDNA that made up the material.

Authors' analysis steps: For nucleated cells, counts were estimated from reference gene primer amplification. The data were produced by immunoSEQ multiplex PCR, yet TCRdb's version contains in-frame clones alone and is incomplete. V, J and clone size are taken as reported in that table, and D and trimming were inferred from the DNA itself. The sample includes 14,000 or so clones, roughly 85% seen only once; the top ten take 24%. The V gene's germline CDR1 is SGHDT and CDR2 YYEEEE. The CDR3 extends over 14 amino acids. V was trimmed by 1 base and J by 7 bases, leaving 12 bases between them. The chain links TRBV5-6 to TRBJ1-5; tentatively, D is TRBD1 (5 bases). This receptor was identified in a woman aged 55 to 70 with acute or convalescent COVID-19. The sample comprised peripheral blood. The CDR3 nucleotides read TGTGCCAGCAGCTTGCGACAGCCCGGGCAGCCCCAGCATTTT. It codes for CASSLRQPGQPQHF.